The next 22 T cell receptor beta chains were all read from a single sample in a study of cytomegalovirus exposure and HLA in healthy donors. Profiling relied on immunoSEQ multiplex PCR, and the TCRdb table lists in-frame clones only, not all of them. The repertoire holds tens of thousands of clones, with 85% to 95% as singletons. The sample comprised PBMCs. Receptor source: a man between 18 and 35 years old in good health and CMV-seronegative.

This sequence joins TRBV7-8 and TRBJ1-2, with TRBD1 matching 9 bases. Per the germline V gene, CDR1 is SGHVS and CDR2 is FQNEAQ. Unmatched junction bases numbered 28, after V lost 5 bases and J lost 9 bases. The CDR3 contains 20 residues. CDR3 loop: CASSPRALGQGRVTRSRYTF. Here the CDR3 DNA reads TGTGCCAGCAGCCCCCGGGCGTTAGGACAGGGGAGGGTGACTCGGTCCCGCTACACCTTC.

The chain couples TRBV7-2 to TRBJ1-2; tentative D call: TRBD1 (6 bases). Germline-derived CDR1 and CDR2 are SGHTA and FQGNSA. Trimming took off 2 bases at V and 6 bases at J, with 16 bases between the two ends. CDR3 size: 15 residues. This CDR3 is CASSLYQGIGDGYTF. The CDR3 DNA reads TGTGCCAGCAGCTTATACCAGGGGATAGGAGATGGCTACACCTTC.

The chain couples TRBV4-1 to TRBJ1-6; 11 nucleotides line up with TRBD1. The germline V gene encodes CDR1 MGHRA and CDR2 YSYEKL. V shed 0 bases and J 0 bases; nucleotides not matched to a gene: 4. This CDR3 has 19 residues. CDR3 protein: CASSQDLGTGGSYNSPLHF. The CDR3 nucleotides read TGCGCCAGCAGCCAAGATCTTGGGACAGGGGGCTCCTATAATTCACCCCTCCACTTT.

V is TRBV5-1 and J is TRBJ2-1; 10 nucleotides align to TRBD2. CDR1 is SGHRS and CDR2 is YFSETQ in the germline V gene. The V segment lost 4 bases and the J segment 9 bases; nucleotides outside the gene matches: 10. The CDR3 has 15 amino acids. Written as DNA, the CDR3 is TGCGCCAGCAGCCTGGTCCTTGGACTAGCGGCTGAGCAGTTCTTC. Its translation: CASSLVLGLAAEQFF.

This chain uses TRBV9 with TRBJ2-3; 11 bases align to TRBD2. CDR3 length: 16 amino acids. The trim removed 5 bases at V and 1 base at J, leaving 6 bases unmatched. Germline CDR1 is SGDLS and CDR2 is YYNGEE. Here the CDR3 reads CASSRLAGRGTDTQYF. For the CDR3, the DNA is TGTGCCAGCAGTCGACTAGCGGGGCGGGGCACAGATACGCAGTATTTT.

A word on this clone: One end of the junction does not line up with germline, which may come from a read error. CDR3 bases: TGTGCTAGCAGCTTAGGACAGGGACAAACCTACGAGCAGTACTTC. This gives the protein CASSLGQGQTYEQYF. This chain connects TRBV7-7 to TRBJ2-7; 8 bases agree with TRBD1. The length of the CDR3 is 15 residues. The V gene's germline CDR1 is SSHAT and CDR2 FNYEAQ (reference sequence).

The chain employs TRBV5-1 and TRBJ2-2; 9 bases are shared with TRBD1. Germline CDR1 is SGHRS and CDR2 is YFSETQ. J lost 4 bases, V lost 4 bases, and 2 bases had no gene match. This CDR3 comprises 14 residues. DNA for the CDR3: TGCGCCAGCAGCCCGGGACAGGGCACCGGGGAGCTGTTTTTT. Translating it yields CASSPGQGTGELFF.

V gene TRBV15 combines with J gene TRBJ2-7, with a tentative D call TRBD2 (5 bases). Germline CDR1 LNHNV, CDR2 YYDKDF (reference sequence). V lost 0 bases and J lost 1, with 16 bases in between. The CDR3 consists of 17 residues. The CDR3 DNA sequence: TGTGCCACCAGCAGAGATCTAGTCGCTAGCCGTTCCTACGAGCAGTACTTC. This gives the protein CATSRDLVASRSYEQYF.

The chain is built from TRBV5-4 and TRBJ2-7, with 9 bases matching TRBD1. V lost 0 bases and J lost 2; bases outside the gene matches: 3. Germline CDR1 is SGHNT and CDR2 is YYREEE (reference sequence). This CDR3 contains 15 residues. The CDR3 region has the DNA TGTGCCAGCAGCTTGGACTGGACAGGGGCCTACGAGCAGTACTTC. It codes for CASSLDWTGAYEQYF.

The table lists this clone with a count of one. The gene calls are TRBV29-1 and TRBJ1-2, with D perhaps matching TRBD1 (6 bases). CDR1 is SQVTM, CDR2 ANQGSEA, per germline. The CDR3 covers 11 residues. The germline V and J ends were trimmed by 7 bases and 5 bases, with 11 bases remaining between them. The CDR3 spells CSASGAYGYTF. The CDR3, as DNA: TGCAGCGCTTCAGGGGCGTATGGCTACACCTTC.

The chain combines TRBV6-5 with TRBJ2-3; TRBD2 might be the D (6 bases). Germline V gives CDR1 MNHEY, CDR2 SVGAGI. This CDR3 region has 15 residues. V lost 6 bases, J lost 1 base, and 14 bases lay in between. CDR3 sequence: CASSYQVAGTDTQYF. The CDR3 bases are TGTGCCAGCAGCTACCAAGTAGCGGGCACAGATACGCAGTATTTT.

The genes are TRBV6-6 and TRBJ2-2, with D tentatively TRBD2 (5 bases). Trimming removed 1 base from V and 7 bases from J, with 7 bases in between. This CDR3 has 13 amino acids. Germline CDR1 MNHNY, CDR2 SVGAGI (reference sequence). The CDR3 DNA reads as TGTGCCAGCAGTTACTTGAGGGACGGGGAGCTGTTTTTT. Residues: CASSYLRDGELFF.

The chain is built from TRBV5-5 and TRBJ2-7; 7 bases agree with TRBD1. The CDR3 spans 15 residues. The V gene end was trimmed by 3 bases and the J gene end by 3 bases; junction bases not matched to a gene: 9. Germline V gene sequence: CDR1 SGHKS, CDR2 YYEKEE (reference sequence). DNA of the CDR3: TGTGCCAGCAGCTGGCAGGGGGTGGATGACTACGAGCAGTACTTC. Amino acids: CASSWQGVDDYEQYF.

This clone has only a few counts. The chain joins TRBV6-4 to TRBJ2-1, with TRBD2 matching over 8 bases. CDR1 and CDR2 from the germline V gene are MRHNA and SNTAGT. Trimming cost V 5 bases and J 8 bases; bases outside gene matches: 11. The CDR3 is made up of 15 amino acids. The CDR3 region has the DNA TGTGCCAGCAGTCGACGAGCGGGAGAGGGGGATGAGCAGTTCTTC. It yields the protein CASSRRAGEGDEQFF.

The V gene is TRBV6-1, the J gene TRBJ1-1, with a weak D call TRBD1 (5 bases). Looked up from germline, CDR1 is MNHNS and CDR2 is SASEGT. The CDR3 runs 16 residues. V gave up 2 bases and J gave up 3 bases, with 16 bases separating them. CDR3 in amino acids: CASSESAGGGHTEAFF. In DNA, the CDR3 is TGTGCCAGCAGTGAATCCGCGGGGGGGGGACACACTGAAGCTTTCTTT.

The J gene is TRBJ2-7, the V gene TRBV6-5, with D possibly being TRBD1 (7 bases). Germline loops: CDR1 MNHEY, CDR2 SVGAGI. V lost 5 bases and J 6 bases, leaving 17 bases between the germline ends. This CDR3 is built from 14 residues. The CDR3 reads CASSPRRQGGEQYF. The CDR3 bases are TGTGCCAGCAGTCCCCGCAGACAGGGAGGCGAGCAGTACTTC.

CDR3: CAISVTGIGTEAFF. The CDR3 nucleotides are TGTGCCATCAGTGTGACAGGCATCGGCACTGAAGCTTTCTTT. The gene calls are TRBV10-3 and TRBJ1-1, with D possibly matching TRBD1 (6 bases). Trimming took off 4 bases at V and 4 bases at J, with 13 bases between the two ends. Germline CDR1 reads ENHRY; CDR2 reads SYGVKD. The CDR3 contains 14 residues.

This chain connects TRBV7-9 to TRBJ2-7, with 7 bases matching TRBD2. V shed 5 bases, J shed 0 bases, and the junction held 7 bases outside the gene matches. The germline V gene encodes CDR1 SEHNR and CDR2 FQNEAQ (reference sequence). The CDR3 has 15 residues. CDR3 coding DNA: TGTGCCAGCAGCCGCGGAGCTAGCGGCTCCTACGAGCAGTACTTC. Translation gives CASSRGASGSYEQYF.

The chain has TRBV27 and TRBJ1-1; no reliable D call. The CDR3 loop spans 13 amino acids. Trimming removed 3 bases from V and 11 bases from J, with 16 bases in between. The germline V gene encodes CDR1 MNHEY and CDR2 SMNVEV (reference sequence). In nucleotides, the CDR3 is TGTGCCAGCAGTTTTTATCGAGGTGGTGGGGCTTTCTTT. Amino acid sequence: CASSFYRGGGAFF.

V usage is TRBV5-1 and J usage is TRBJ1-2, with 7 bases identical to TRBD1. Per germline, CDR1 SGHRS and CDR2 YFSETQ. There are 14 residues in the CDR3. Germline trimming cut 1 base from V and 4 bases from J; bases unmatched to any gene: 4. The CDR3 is CASSLSTGAYGYTF. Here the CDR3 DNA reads TGCGCCAGCAGCTTGTCCACAGGGGCCTATGGCTACACCTTC. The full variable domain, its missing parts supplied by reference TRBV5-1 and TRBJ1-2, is KAGVTQTPRYLIKTRGQQVTLSCSPISGHRSVSWYQQTPGQGLQFLFEYFSETQRNKGNFPGRFSGRQFSNSRSEMNVSTLELGDSALYLCASSLSTGAYGYTFGSGTRLTVV.

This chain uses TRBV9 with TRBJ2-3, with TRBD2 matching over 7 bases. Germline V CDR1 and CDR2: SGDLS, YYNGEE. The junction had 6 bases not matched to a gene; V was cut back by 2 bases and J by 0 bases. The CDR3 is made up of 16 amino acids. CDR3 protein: CASSVSSGTSTDTQYF. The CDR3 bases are TGTGCCAGCAGCGTGTCCAGCGGGACTAGCACAGATACGCAGTATTTT.

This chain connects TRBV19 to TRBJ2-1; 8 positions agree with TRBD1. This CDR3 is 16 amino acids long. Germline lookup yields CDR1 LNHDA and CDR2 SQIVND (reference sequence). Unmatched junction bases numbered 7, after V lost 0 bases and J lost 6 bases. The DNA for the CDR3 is TGTGCCAGTAGTATAGAGCGGACAGGGAAGATCAATGAGCAGTTCTTC. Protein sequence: CASSIERTGKINEQFF.